The rows below give T cell receptor beta chains drawn from one sample of a study of T cells in Graves' hyperthyroidism and ophthalmopathy. MiXCR, applied by TCRdb to the multiplex PCR reads, yields one record per CDR3 protein. Among hundreds of thousands of distinct CDR3 sequences listed, 20% to 25% were seen once. What was sequenced was blood. The receptors derive from a man aged 30 to 39 with Graves' ophthalmopathy. Each CDR3 is given without its conserved first and last residue. The order of the fields is J gene, V gene, CDR3 protein.

j_gene: TRBJ1-2; v_gene: TRBV11-2; CDR3aa: ASSLGGTVINYGYT
j_gene: TRBJ1-2; v_gene: TRBV7-9; CDR3aa: ASSDDFGYT
j_gene: TRBJ1-1; v_gene: TRBV10-3; CDR3aa: AISEPTGMAEAF
j_gene: TRBJ2-1; v_gene: TRBV10-3; CDR3aa: AIGERQGYNEQF
j_gene: TRBJ2-2; v_gene: TRBV29-1; CDR3aa: SVAGVDGGTGELF
j_gene: TRBJ2-1; v_gene: TRBV7-8; CDR3aa: ASSRRTSGTYNEQF
j_gene: TRBJ2-2; v_gene: TRBV14; CDR3aa: ASSPRLAGGLNGELF
j_gene: TRBJ2-5; v_gene: TRBV6-2/TRBV6-3; CDR3aa: ASSRTAQETKY
j_gene: TRBJ1-2; v_gene: TRBV5-1; CDR3aa: ASSTGQGLIPNGYT
j_gene: NA; v_gene: TRBV2; CDR3aa: ASSEGMDSTDTQH
j_gene: TRBJ2-2; v_gene: TRBV19; CDR3aa: ASRTGLPGELF
j_gene: TRBJ1-5; v_gene: TRBV20-1; CDR3aa: SAREGKAGSPLRSQPQH
j_gene: TRBJ1-1; v_gene: TRBV19; CDR3aa: ASTLVTETEAF
j_gene: TRBJ1-5; v_gene: TRBV7-2; CDR3aa: ASSLQGDGFNQPQH
j_gene: TRBJ2-7; v_gene: TRBV20-1; CDR3aa: SARDQGALSYEQY
j_gene: TRBJ2-1; v_gene: TRBV6-2/TRBV6-3; CDR3aa: ASIYSGSSYNEQF
j_gene: TRBJ2-3; v_gene: TRBV18; CDR3aa: ASSRTAVTDTQY
j_gene: TRBJ1-2; v_gene: TRBV6-2/TRBV6-3; CDR3aa: ASSTPGQGISYGYT
j_gene: TRBJ1-2; v_gene: TRBV24-1; CDR3aa: ATSSGTDYGYT
j_gene: TRBJ1-2; v_gene: TRBV20-1; CDR3aa: SALFTGGNYGYT
j_gene: TRBJ1-1; v_gene: TRBV9; CDR3aa: ASSVGSGPNTEAF
j_gene: TRBJ1-5; v_gene: TRBV28; CDR3aa: ASSGGPGQGIDSQH
j_gene: TRBJ2-2; v_gene: TRBV5-1; CDR3aa: ASSLALGQRDTGELF
j_gene: TRBJ1-1; v_gene: TRBV6-1; CDR3aa: ASSAEGDLDTEAF
j_gene: TRBJ2-5; v_gene: TRBV5-5; CDR3aa: ASSLLRDQETQY
j_gene: TRBJ2-7; v_gene: TRBV11-2; CDR3aa: ASSYPGQGAEQY
j_gene: TRBJ2-7; v_gene: TRBV20-1; CDR3aa: SARQLAGAEQY
j_gene: TRBJ2-1; v_gene: TRBV7-3; CDR3aa: ASSPGTGRYNEQF
j_gene: TRBJ1-5; v_gene: TRBV27; CDR3aa: ASSFSGQENQPQH
j_gene: TRBJ2-1; v_gene: TRBV7-8; CDR3aa: ASSLRIPSGRASEQF
j_gene: TRBJ1-2; v_gene: TRBV7-9; CDR3aa: ASRDYSSIHYGYT
j_gene: TRBJ1-1; v_gene: TRBV6-2/TRBV6-3; CDR3aa: ASRLQTGPGVDTEAF
j_gene: TRBJ2-5; v_gene: TRBV20-1; CDR3aa: SARKGFQETQY
j_gene: TRBJ2-5; v_gene: TRBV7-2; CDR3aa: ASSLGGQVLQY
j_gene: TRBJ1-3; v_gene: TRBV11-2; CDR3aa: ASSLAEISGPGNTIY
j_gene: TRBJ2-7; v_gene: TRBV29-1; CDR3aa: SVEATNYEQY
j_gene: TRBJ1-6; v_gene: TRBV27; CDR3aa: ASTNRNNSPLH
j_gene: TRBJ2-7; v_gene: TRBV20-1; CDR3aa: SARERRLSYEQY
j_gene: TRBJ2-7; v_gene: TRBV14; CDR3aa: ASSQDAQATYEQY
j_gene: TRBJ2-3; v_gene: TRBV10-2; CDR3aa: ASSGPGFTSGRTDTQY
j_gene: TRBJ1-1; v_gene: TRBV3-1; CDR3aa: ASSQVTTVTGAF
j_gene: TRBJ2-7; v_gene: TRBV7-2; CDR3aa: ASSLGGRGSYEQY
j_gene: TRBJ2-2; v_gene: TRBV11-1; CDR3aa: ASSPPNTGEPF
j_gene: TRBJ2-1; v_gene: TRBV24-1; CDR3aa: ATSDLMLNEQF
j_gene: TRBJ2-1; v_gene: TRBV20-1; CDR3aa: SAHFLGLASHNEQF
j_gene: TRBJ1-5; v_gene: TRBV28; CDR3aa: ASRTQGAPTQPQH
j_gene: TRBJ2-7; v_gene: TRBV7-2; CDR3aa: ASSLEWLAGGPSNNEQY
j_gene: TRBJ2-1; v_gene: TRBV13; CDR3aa: ASSSMGLAGSYNEQF
j_gene: TRBJ2-7; v_gene: TRBV29-1; CDR3aa: SAAGQGFYEQY
j_gene: TRBJ2-3; v_gene: TRBV11-3; CDR3aa: ASSTGTSGNADTQY
j_gene: TRBJ1-5; v_gene: TRBV20-1; CDR3aa: SARTRNTIYSNQPQH
j_gene: TRBJ2-5; v_gene: TRBV20-1; CDR3aa: SAPRDGQETQY
j_gene: TRBJ2-2; v_gene: TRBV28; CDR3aa: ASSTPTRDRATGELF